This TCR beta chain comes out of a study of blood T cell repertoires in COVID-19 (dated by TCRdb to the early 2020s). In terms of the full investigation: Collaborator samples came from the United States, Italy and Spain and covered acute and convalescent phases of COVID-19. The prospective study material was composed of cDNA or gDNA derived from T cells, B-cell-depleted T cells, or PBMCs. Deeply sampled blood TCRbeta repertoires from subjects exposed to, actively infected with, or recovered from COVID-19 were included in the dataset. A freely available public database, intended as a resource for researchers studying the immune response to SARS-CoV-2, is where the repertoires were released. The samples were drawn from two sources: the first 160 participants of the ongoing ImmuneRACE study, and 1,000 to 1,500 subjects contributed by 6 global collaborators. The sample metadata nearly always contained a de-identified subject ID, COVID-19 status, age in years and sex. Where HLA class I and class II types were available, the types were taken from metadata supplied by the sample provider, not from assay-based typing.

Whole blood was collected in K2EDTA tubes by collaborating institutions according to the institutions' own protocols. For TCRbeta analysis, collaborators shipped samples in one of three forms: frozen whole blood, isolated PBMCs, or DNA extracted from either of those sample types. With regard to this clone: What this receptor recognizes is not known. Base qualities are not at hand, and no much larger clone is one base apart.

CDR1 and CDR2, looked up from the germline V gene, are MDHEN and SYDVKM. The germline V end is reduced by 2 bases and the J end by 1 base; junction bases left unmatched: 3. The CDR3 runs 16 amino acids, cysteine and phenylalanine included. Only the CDR3 part of the read is kept: 48 bases, read in frame from the first base. TCRbeta CDR3 regions were amplified from genomic DNA by means of the immunoSEQ Assay, a bias-controlled multiplex PCR. The original pipeline was this. The number of nucleated cells in each sample was estimated by amplification of reference gene primers within the assay. Sequence reads were collapsed and filtered to measure the absolute abundance of every unique TCRbeta CDR3 rearrangement. For each sample, productive Simpson clonality was calculated as the square root of Simpson's diversity index across productive rearrangements. Imported from immuneACCESS, the table was reduced by TCRdb to in-frame sequences with V and J called. These copies leave out some clones; in studies compared against another copy, an unresolved V gene accounts for under half, and the cause of the remainder is not known. The V and J calls and the clone size are those of that table, but D and trimming were determined from the DNA. The sample table holds roughly 100,000 clones, of which about 87% were seen once. The leading ten clones occupy 15% of the sample.

The paper as a whole reports these results and caveats: The quantity of clinical and demographic metadata differed by source and by participant and was supplied without curation.

The origin of this receptor is a man in his fifties or sixties with acute or convalescent COVID-19. Specimen: peripheral blood. This chain is built from TRBV28 and TRBJ2-4, with TRBD1 identical over 9 junction bases. The nucleotide sequence reads as follows: TGTGCCAGCAGTTTAACTGGACAGGGGGCCAAAAACATTCAGTACTTC. It translates as CASSLTGQGAKNIQYF.